Ten or more counts support the clone carrying this TCR beta chain. As yet, its antigen is unknown. The CDR3 runs 16 residues. The V gene end was trimmed by 4 bases and the J gene end by 3 bases; junction bases not matched to a gene: 13. The germline V gene has CDR1 SGDLS and CDR2 YYNGEE. The data were taken from a study of T cells after yellow fever vaccination. In the study overall: Fractions containing few cells were prepared with SMART-Seq v4 Ultra Low Input. Whole-study results and caveats: Booster samples showed a return of most primary-vaccination clones (roughly 96% CD4, about 88% CD8). Weaker overall, the secondary response nonetheless peaked faster (day 5 versus 15). Shared CD4/CD8 clonotypes were a small share, likely from convergent recombination.

TCRdb ran MiXCR on the 5' RACE reads and lists one entry per CDR3 protein. The sample consists of under 150,000 distinct CDR3 sequences, 7.7% of them appearing once. This TCR was recovered from a man younger than 45 who received the YFV17D yellow fever vaccine. Sequencing used CD4+ T cells sorted from PBMCs, obtained 5 days after the yellow fever booster vaccination. V gene TRBV9 combines with J gene TRBJ2-7; 7 bases are a match to TRBD1. For the CDR3, the DNA is TGTGCCAGCAGCAAAAACCCCGGGACAGAATACTACGAGCAGTACTTC. Translation: CASSKNPGTEYYEQYF.